Listed here are 16 T cell receptor beta chains from one sample, sequenced in a study of blood T cell repertoires in COVID-19. This table comes from immunoSEQ multiplex PCR, and its TCRdb copy is limited to in-frame clones, with some not included. Here the sample spans fewer than 400,000 clones, 85% to 95% being singletons. The sample was PBMCs or T cells enriched from blood (not recorded which). These receptors came from a woman aged 30 to 39 who had been exposed to COVID-19.

Notes on this clone: Other DNA sequences in the sample encode the same CDR3. V and J are TRBV5-1 and TRBJ1-2, with a possible D match to TRBD1 (6 bases). CDR1 is SGHRS, CDR2 YFSETQ, per germline. Trimming removed 0 bases from V and 3 bases from J, with 6 bases in between. CDR3 length equals 13 residues. The CDR3 here is CASSLEGDYGYTF. In nucleotides, the CDR3 is TGCGCCAGCAGCTTGGAGGGGGACTATGGCTACACCTTC.

The V gene is TRBV5-1, the J gene TRBJ1-1; a weak D match, TRBD1 (5 bases). V lost 5 bases to trimming and J lost 4 bases, with 12 bases between them. Looked up from germline, CDR1 is SGHRS and CDR2 is YFSETQ. The CDR3 is 13 amino acids. CDR3 DNA sequence: TGCGCCAGCAGTTTTGACAGCGTCACTGAAGCTTTCTTT. This sequence encodes CASSFDSVTEAFF.

V usage is TRBV25-1 and J usage is TRBJ1-2; tentative D call: TRBD1 (5 bases). V lost 1 base and J lost 7, with 10 bases in between. CDR1 and CDR2 from the germline V gene are MGHDK and SYGVNS. The CDR3 runs to 13 residues. The CDR3 reads CASSEFRQSGYTF. CDR3 DNA: TGTGCCAGCAGTGAATTCCGACAGAGTGGCTACACCTTC.

This rearrangement joins TRBV6-6 to TRBJ2-2, with 11 bases fitting TRBD1. The V gene's germline CDR1 is MNHNY and CDR2 SVGAGI (reference sequence). CDR3 length: 14 amino acids. V trimming: 11 bases; J trimming: 4 bases; junction bases outside the gene matches: 6. The CDR3 protein is CAGGQGAITGELFF. The DNA of the CDR3 is TGTGCCGGAGGACAGGGGGCGATCACCGGGGAGCTGTTTTTT.

This sequence joins TRBV2 and TRBJ2-1; 8 nucleotides agree with TRBD1. Germline V lookup: CDR1 SNHLY, CDR2 FYNNEI. V was pared by 1 base and J by 6 bases, with 5 bases of the junction left unmatched. This CDR3 is 15 amino acids long. The CDR3 spells CASSEGAGGFNEQFF. DNA of the CDR3: TGTGCCAGCAGTGAAGGGGCAGGGGGCTTCAATGAGCAGTTCTTC.

The V gene is TRBV18, the J gene TRBJ2-5; 8 bases are a match to TRBD2. The CDR3 loop spans 15 amino acids. Germline trimming cut 3 bases from V and 5 bases from J; bases unmatched to any gene: 8. Germline-derived CDR1 and CDR2 are KGHSH and LQKENI. The CDR3 is CASSPSAGGRETQYF. In nucleotides, the CDR3 is TGTGCCAGCTCACCCTCCGCGGGGGGTCGCGAGACCCAGTACTTC.

This chain links TRBV2 with TRBJ2-1, with 8 bases lining up with TRBD2. The trim removed 7 bases at V and 0 bases at J, leaving 11 bases unmatched. The CDR3 sequence is 17 residues long. From germline, CDR1 is SNHLY and CDR2 FYNNEI. Here the CDR3 DNA reads TGTGCCAGCACCAAGAGAGGCGGGGGGTACTCCTACAATGAGCAGTTCTTC. This gives the protein CASTKRGGGYSYNEQFF.

The chain uses TRBV18 and TRBJ1-6; maybe TRBD1 (6 bases). From germline, CDR1 is KGHSH and CDR2 LQKENI. V gave up 6 bases and J gave up 0 bases, with 21 bases separating them. This CDR3 comprises 19 residues. The DNA for the CDR3 is TGTGCCAGCTCCCTACAAGGCTGGACAGTTAGCTCCTATAATTCACCCCTCCACTTT. Encoded protein: CASSLQGWTVSSYNSPLHF.

Of note for this clone: A read error may account for a junction end that differs from germline. The chain's CDR3 is CASSEEATGRGGYTF. The CDR3 DNA reads as TGCGCCAGCAGCGAAGAGGCTACAGGGAGGGGTGGCTACACCTTC. The rearrangement joins TRBV4-1 to TRBJ1-2, with TRBD1 as a possible D gene (6 bases). Germline V gene lookup returns CDR1 MGHRA and CDR2 YSYEKL. The CDR3 runs to 15 residues.

The rearrangement joins TRBV9 to TRBJ1-1; a possible D gene is TRBD1 (6 bases). V dropped 0 bases and J dropped 5 bases, with 14 bases sitting between them. Germline V lookup: CDR1 SGDLS, CDR2 YYNGEE. The CDR3 is 15 residues long. As DNA, the CDR3 is TGTGCCAGCAGCGTAGTAGCAGGGGTAGGGACTGAAGCTTTCTTT. As protein: CASSVVAGVGTEAFF.

This chain links TRBV27 with TRBJ2-7, with D possibly being TRBD1 (6 bases). The CDR3 has 11 residues. The germline V gene has CDR1 MNHEY and CDR2 SMNVEV (reference sequence). Trimming shortened V by 5 bases and J by 6 bases, and 8 bases separated the two germline ends. The CDR3 DNA reads as TGTGCCAGCAGTAGGGGGTCCGAGCAGTACTTC. It translates to CASSRGSEQYF.

The chain has TRBV11-2 and TRBJ1-1; maybe TRBD1 (6 bases). This CDR3 comprises 15 residues. CDR1 is SGHAT and CDR2 is FQNNGV in the germline V gene. V was pared by 6 bases and J by 3 bases, with 17 bases between. The CDR3 is CASRALGGRDTEAFF. CDR3 bases: TGTGCCAGCAGGGCATTAGGGGGGAGGGACACTGAAGCTTTCTTT.

J is TRBJ2-7 and V is TRBV4-2, with TRBD2 matching over 10 bases. The CDR3 spans 16 residues. Germline CDR1 LGHNA, CDR2 YNFKEQ. Germline trimming cut 3 bases from V and 3 bases from J; bases unmatched to any gene: 8. CDR3 region: CASSQDTSGDIYEQYF. The CDR3 DNA reads as TGTGCCAGCAGCCAGGACACTAGCGGGGATATCTACGAGCAGTACTTC.

The chain is built from TRBV9 and TRBJ1-3; D call uncertain. CDR1 SGDLS and CDR2 YYNGEE come from the germline V gene. The CDR3 runs to 16 residues. V was clipped by 0 bases and J by 0 bases, with 10 bases between them. The CDR3 coding sequence is TGTGCCAGCAGCGTAGGGCGGCTGTTCTCTGGAAACACCATATATTTT. Protein sequence: CASSVGRLFSGNTIYF. Filled out from reference TRBV9 and TRBJ1-3, the complete variable domain reads DSGVTQTPKHLITATGQRVTLRCSPRSGDLSVYWYQQSLDQGLQFLIQYYNGEERAKGNILERFSAQQFPDLHSELNLSSLELGDSALYFCASSVGRLFSGNTIYFGEGSWLTVV.

The chain links TRBV6-2 or TRBV6-3 to TRBJ2-7, with TRBD2 matching 8 bases. In germline, CDR1 is MNHEY, CDR2 SVGEGT. Trimming cost V 0 bases and J 2 bases; bases outside gene matches: 3. The CDR3 consists of 15 residues. Here the CDR3 DNA reads TGTGCCAGCAGTTACTCGGTCGGGGGGGCCTACGAGCAGTACTTC. Translating gives CASSYSVGGAYEQYF.

The chain combines TRBV6-5 with TRBJ1-4; TRBD1 matches 8 bases. CDR3 length: 15 amino acids. The V gene's germline CDR1 is MNHEY and CDR2 SVGAGI. The J segment lost 5 bases and the V segment lost 2 bases, leaving 4 bases of the junction unmatched. This CDR3 is CASSYTQGGNEKLFF. The CDR3, as DNA: TGTGCCAGCAGTTACACACAGGGGGGAAATGAAAAACTGTTTTTT.